These 13 T cell receptor beta chains were sequenced from one sample in a study of shared clonotypes between healthy human individuals. Measured with immunoSEQ multiplex PCR; TCRdb has only the in-frame clones, and not every one. In the table there are fewer than 700,000 clones, 70% to 80% of which are singletons. Specimen: PBMCs. The receptors stem from a woman aged 40 to 50 in good health. Some clones in this sample may be carry-over from other donors' samples.

This chain joins TRBV5-1 and TRBJ2-3, with D possibly being TRBD1 (6 bases). Germline CDR1 and CDR2: SGHRS and YFSETQ. This CDR3 has 18 amino acids. Trimming cost V 2 bases and J 0 bases, with 19 bases left between them. This CDR3 is CASSFQPGQRLSTDTQYF. CDR3 sequence (DNA): TGCGCCAGCAGCTTTCAGCCCGGACAGCGCCTTAGCACAGATACGCAGTATTTT.

The chain is built from TRBV30 and TRBJ1-6; TRBD1 matches 7 bases. This CDR3 has 16 amino acids. Per the germline V gene, CDR1 is GTSNPN and CDR2 is SVGIG (reference sequence). V lost 2 bases and J lost 7; bases outside the gene matches: 11. The CDR3 loop reads CAWSTRGGGWNSPLHF. Written as DNA, the CDR3 is TGTGCCTGGAGTACCCGAGGAGGGGGCTGGAATTCACCCCTCCACTTT.

The chain joins TRBV9 to TRBJ2-3; TRBD2 matches at 12 bases. After removal of 3 bases from V and 0 bases from J, the junction contained 2 bases not matched to a gene. Germline CDR1 SGDLS, CDR2 YYNGEE. This CDR3 has 16 amino acids. CDR3 nucleotides: TGTGCCAGCAGCGCCCTAGCGGGGGGGAGCACAGATACGCAGTATTTT. As protein: CASSALAGGSTDTQYF. The variable domain in full, completed from reference TRBV9 and TRBJ2-3, reads DSGVTQTPKHLITATGQRVTLRCSPRSGDLSVYWYQQSLDQGLQFLIQYYNGEERAKGNILERFSAQQFPDLHSELNLSSLELGDSALYFCASSALAGGSTDTQYFGPGTRLTVL.

This clone is a singleton in its sample. In the same sample, other DNA sequences code for this CDR3. The chain employs TRBV28 and TRBJ1-5; TRBD1 might be the D (6 bases). V lost 5 bases and J lost 0, with 8 bases in between. The CDR3 has 14 residues. Per germline, CDR1 MDHEN and CDR2 SYDVKM. DNA for the CDR3: TGTGCCAGCAGTCCAGGGGATAGCAATCAGCCCCAGCATTTT. Translated, it gives CASSPGDSNQPQHF.

This rearrangement joins TRBV10-3 to TRBJ2-6; the D gene is possibly TRBD1 (5 bases). V shed 3 bases and J shed 0 bases, with 6 bases lying between them. Germline CDR1 is ENHRY and CDR2 is SYGVKD. This CDR3 is 15 amino acids long. This CDR3 is CAISDGASGANVLTF. For the CDR3, the DNA is TGTGCCATCAGTGATGGGGCCTCTGGGGCCAACGTCCTGACTTTC.

This clone has just a few counts. The DNA of the CDR3 is TGCGCCAGCAGCCTCCGGGTCACCTACAATGAGCAGTTCTTC. Its protein is CASSLRVTYNEQFF. This chain links TRBV4-1 with TRBJ2-1, with unresolved D. Trimming cost V 4 bases and J 2 bases, with 9 bases left between them. CDR3 length: 14 residues. In germline, CDR1 is MGHRA, CDR2 YSYEKL.

This clone came up a few times. Here the CDR3 DNA reads TGTGCCAGTACCGGGACTAATACAGATACGCAGTATTTT. Amino acids: CASTGTNTDTQYF. This chain connects TRBV2 to TRBJ2-3, with 7 bases fitting TRBD2. The CDR3 is made up of 13 amino acids. The trim removed 9 bases at V and 3 bases at J, leaving 6 bases unmatched. Per the germline V gene, CDR1 is SNHLY and CDR2 is FYNNEI.

V is TRBV5-6 and J is TRBJ2-5; a possible D gene is TRBD2 (5 bases). V was trimmed by 3 bases and J by 5 bases, leaving 23 bases between them. The CDR3 loop spans 17 amino acids. CDR1 and CDR2 (germline): SGHDT, YYEEEE. The CDR3 DNA sequence: TGTGCCAGCAGCTCCGTCGGGCTAGCTTCCCGGCAGGAGACCCAGTACTTC. Residues: CASSSVGLASRQETQYF.

V gene TRBV5-8 combines with J gene TRBJ2-7; the D is unclear. The CDR3 loop spans 14 amino acids. Germline V gene data show CDR1 as SGHTS and CDR2 as YDEGEE. The V end was cut by 6 bases, the J end by 3 bases, with 16 bases between. The CDR3: CASTISGPHYEQYF. The CDR3 nucleotides are TGTGCCAGCACCATTTCCGGGCCCCACTACGAGCAGTACTTC.

The V and J genes are TRBV5-6 and TRBJ2-2; 9 bases align to TRBD2. CDR3 length equals 17 residues. Germline V gene sequence: CDR1 SGHDT, CDR2 YYEEEE. V shed 4 bases and J 7 bases; nucleotides not matched to a gene: 14. CDR3 sequence reads: CASSRPGLAYGVGELFF. Here the CDR3 DNA reads TGTGCCAGCAGCAGGCCGGGACTAGCCTACGGGGTCGGGGAGCTGTTTTTT.

The rearrangement joins TRBV27 to TRBJ1-2; D call uncertain. The germline CDR1 and CDR2 sequences are MNHEY and SMNVEV (reference sequence). The CDR3 is made up of 13 amino acids. Deletions cut 6 bases from V and 8 bases from J, with 16 bases between. The CDR3 sequence: CASSIGADFGYTF. The CDR3 DNA reads TGTGCCAGCAGCATAGGAGCCGACTTCGGCTACACCTTC.

This clone was observed a few times. The chain joins TRBV25-1 to TRBJ1-1; D unresolved. Deletions cut 3 bases from V and 0 bases from J, with 8 bases between. CDR3 length equals 14 residues. Germline V CDR1 and CDR2: MGHDK, SYGVNS. The CDR3 bases are TGTGCCAGCAGTGATGCGAGGTTGAACACTGAAGCTTTCTTT. The encoded protein is CASSDARLNTEAFF.

The rearrangement links TRBV7-2 to TRBJ1-6; TRBD1 matches at 9 bases. The CDR3 is made up of 14 amino acids. The ends lost 5 bases at V and 6 bases at J; junction bases unmatched: 2. Per germline, CDR1 SGHTA and CDR2 FQGNSA. CDR3 protein: CASSGTGSNSPLHF. CDR3 bases: TGTGCCAGCAGCGGGACAGGGTCTAATTCACCCCTCCACTTT.